This passage covers 3 T cell receptor beta chains from one sample sequenced in a study of Graves' ophthalmopathy and Graves' hyperthyroidism (dated by TCRdb to between 2017 and 2018). The reads were generated on an Illumina HiSeq 2000. For repertoire sequencing, TCR beta CDR3 regions were amplified from RNA transcripts. The first round was an RT-PCR using HTBI primers with the Qiagen OneStep RT-PCR kit, and this first round was followed by a second-round multiplex PCR, then size selection and purification. TCRdb reworked the public reads: Q25 trimming with fastp, MiXCR clone assembly, productive beta chains retained. Duplicate CDR3 protein sequences are folded into a single record with the most common DNA and genes. Counted in this sample were hundreds of thousands of distinct CDR3 sequences; over 40% of them appeared once. The biggest ten clones account for around 3.3% of the sample. The sequencing input was peripheral blood. The receptors shown here come from an adult man with Graves' ophthalmopathy.

The rearrangement links TRBV7-2 to TRBJ1-5; D unclear. This CDR3 region has 12 residues. The germline gives CDR1 SGHTA, CDR2 FQGNSA. With 5 bases removed from V and 11 bases from J, the gap between germline ends came to 13 bases. The CDR3 loop is CASSPPEETQHF. CDR3 in DNA: TGTGCCAGCAGCCCCCCCGAGGAGACCCAGCATTTT.

The chain couples TRBV5-6 to TRBJ1-4; D perhaps matches TRBD1 (5 bases). The CDR3 runs to 18 residues. V gave up 4 bases and J gave up 4 bases, with 23 bases separating them. From germline, CDR1 is SGHDT and CDR2 YYEEEE. The CDR3 sequence: CASSAREGRRGLNEKLFF. In DNA, the CDR3 is TGTGCCAGCAGCGCGCGAGAGGGACGGCGAGGGCTTAATGAAAAACTGTTTTTT.

The J gene is TRBJ1-1, the V gene TRBV5-1; 9 bases are shared with TRBD1. Germline CDR1 is SGHRS and CDR2 is YFSETQ. J gave up 4 bases and V 4 bases, and 11 bases lay outside the gene matches. This CDR3 is built from 16 residues. CDR3 bases: TGCGCCAGCAGCGTAGGGGACAGGGAAAGAATCACTGAAGCTTTCTTT. As protein: CASSVGDRERITEAFF.